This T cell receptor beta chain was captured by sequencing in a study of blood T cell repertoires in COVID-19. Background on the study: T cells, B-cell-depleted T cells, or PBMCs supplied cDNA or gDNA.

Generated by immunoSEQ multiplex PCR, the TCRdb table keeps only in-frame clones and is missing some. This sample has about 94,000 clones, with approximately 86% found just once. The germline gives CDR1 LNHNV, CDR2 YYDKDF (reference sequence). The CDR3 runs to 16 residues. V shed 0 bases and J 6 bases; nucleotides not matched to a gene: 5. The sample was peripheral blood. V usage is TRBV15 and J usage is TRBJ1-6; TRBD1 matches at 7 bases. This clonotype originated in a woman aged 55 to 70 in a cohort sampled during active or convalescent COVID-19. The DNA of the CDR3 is TGTGCCACCAGCAGAGACCGGGACAGCCTTAATTCACCCCTCCACTTT. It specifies CATSRDRDSLNSPLHF. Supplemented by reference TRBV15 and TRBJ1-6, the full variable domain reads DAMVIQNPRYQVTQFGKPVTLSCSQTLNHNVMYWYQQKSSQAPKLLFHYYDKDFNNEADTPDNFQSRRPNTSFCFLDIRSPGLGDTAMYLCATSRDRDSLNSPLHFGNGTRLTVT.